The entry that follows covers one T cell receptor beta chain sequence. This clonotype has at least ten counts. It lacks a known antigen. Per-base quality was not reported, and no clone a single base away is much larger than it. The sample belongs to a study of neurological immune-mediated disorders (dated by TCRdb to between 2018 and 2021). With respect to the entire study: Among the approximately 34 multiple sclerosis patients, relapsing-remitting MS accounted for approximately 31 and secondary progressive MS accounted for 3. The study compared peripheral blood TCR-beta repertoires of HTLV-I-associated myelopathy (HAM/TSP) patients, multiple sclerosis patients and healthy controls using UMI-based sequencing. The approximately 100 TCR-beta libraries included longitudinal samples, technical triplicates and paired sorted CD4+ and CD8+ T-cell subsets alongside PBMC samples. The cohort comprised about 70 subjects: about 15 HAM/TSP patients, 34 multiple sclerosis patients and around 20 healthy controls.

cDNA was synthesized by template-switch 5'RACE using a primer carrying a 10-nucleotide random unique molecular identifier by which each TCR transcript was tagged. Over 180 million TCR-beta sequences, covering 15-18 subjects, were produced in each sequencing run. The RNeasy kit was used for extraction of total RNA. The KAPA Real-time Library Amplification kit was used to amplify TCR-beta VDJ regions with primers targeting the TCR constant region and the 5'RACE anchor. Sample indexes and Illumina adaptors were added in a first PCR, and a second PCR then increased library yield. After Ampure bead purification, the roughly 650 bp TCR product was size-selected on a 2% E-gel SizeSelection system. Before pooling, libraries had their quality checked on a Bioanalyzer, their concentration measured with Qubit, and their quantity determined with the Kapa Library Quantification kit. An Illumina HiSeq 2500 was used to sequence the libraries paired-end at 2 x 150 bp. To increase sequence diversity, roughly 24-30% phiX was spiked into each library pool. As for the authors' bioinformatics: Quality-filtered reads were processed with the UMI-based MiGEC pipeline, which removed over 90% of raw TCR sequences during error correction. VDJ genes were aligned to IMGT germline references, and clonotypes were defined by unique CDR3 amino acid sequence plus V-J genes. VDJtools evaluated clonal expansion, Shannon diversity and CDR3 relatedness (CalcPairwiseDistances, ClusterSamples); CLCbio workbench built phylogenetic trees. Clones with at least 8 unique UMIs were defined as expanded, with this threshold being based on coefficient-of-variation modelling across technical triplicates. The raw public data were reprocessed by TCRdb itself: fastp quality trimming at Q25, MiXCR clonotype calling, in-frame beta chains only. Here each entry gathers all rows of one CDR3 protein and keeps the most common genes and DNA. The V and J calls come from TCRdb's annotation, not from the publication. The sample table holds about 50,000 distinct CDR3 sequences, of which roughly 3.2% were seen once. Roughly 16% of the sample goes to the ten largest clones.

The CDR3 runs 15 amino acids, cysteine and phenylalanine included. Kept here is only the CDR3 DNA, which spans 45 bases and is read in frame from base 1. For this chain, trimming is 2 bases at the V end and 8 bases at the J end, and the number of junction bases without a gene match is 11. CDR1 and CDR2 are drawn from the germline V gene: MNHEY, SVGAGI. Overall study results and their limits: Repertoires from 18 of 34 MS patients were grouped by phylogenetic analysis into a cluster of related CDR3 sequences, suggesting a possible repertoire-level signature. The MS cluster was not associated with any clinical or MRI features, and the authors stated that larger cohorts are needed. The highest TCR clonal expansion was observed in HAM/TSP patients, whereas the lowest was observed in MS patients, even when compared with healthy controls. Across subjects, expanded clones never shared an identical CDR3 amino acid sequence, which suggests that the TCR-beta repertoires in every group were private.

Unsorted PBMC libraries were generated from 2 million PBMCs stored in RNAlater at -80 °C until RNA extraction. The multiple sclerosis patients were enrolled in a US clinical protocol that used magnetic resonance imaging to evaluate disease progression. Peripheral blood underwent Ficoll-Hypaque density gradient centrifugation to isolate PBMCs, which were then cryopreserved in liquid nitrogen. This clonotype was obtained from a woman in her forties or fifties with multiple sclerosis. The receptor chain draws on TRBV6-5 and TRBJ2-7; 8 bases in the junction line up with TRBD1. The sequencing input was PBMCs. CDR3 reads: CASSYATGQASQQYF. The DNA sequence is TGTGCCAGCAGTTACGCCACGGGACAGGCTTCCCAGCAGTACTTC.